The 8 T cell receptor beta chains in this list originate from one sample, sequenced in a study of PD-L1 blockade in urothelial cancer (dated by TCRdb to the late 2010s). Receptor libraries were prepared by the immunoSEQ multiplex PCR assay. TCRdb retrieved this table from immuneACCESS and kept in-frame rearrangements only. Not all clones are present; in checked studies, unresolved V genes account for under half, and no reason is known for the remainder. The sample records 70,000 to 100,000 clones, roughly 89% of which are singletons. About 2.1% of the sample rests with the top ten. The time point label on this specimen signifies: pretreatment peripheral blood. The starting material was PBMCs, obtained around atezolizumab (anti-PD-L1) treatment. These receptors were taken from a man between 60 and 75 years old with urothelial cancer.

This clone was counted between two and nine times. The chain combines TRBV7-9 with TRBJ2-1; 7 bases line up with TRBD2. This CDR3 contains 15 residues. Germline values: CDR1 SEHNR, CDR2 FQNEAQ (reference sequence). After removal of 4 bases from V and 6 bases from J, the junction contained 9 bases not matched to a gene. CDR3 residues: CASSSQGGFVNEQFF. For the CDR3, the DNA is TGTGCCAGCAGCTCGCAGGGAGGGTTTGTCAATGAGCAGTTCTTC.

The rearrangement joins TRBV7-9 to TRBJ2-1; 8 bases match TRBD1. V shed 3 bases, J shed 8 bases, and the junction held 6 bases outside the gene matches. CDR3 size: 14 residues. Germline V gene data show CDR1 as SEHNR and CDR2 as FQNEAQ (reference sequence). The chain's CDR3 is CASSFGRGRDEQFF. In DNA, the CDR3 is TGTGCCAGCAGCTTCGGCAGGGGGCGAGATGAGCAGTTCTTC.

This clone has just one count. The CDR3 here is CAWSVGTGTGVGYTF. The CDR3 bases are TGTGCCTGGAGTGTAGGTACCGGGACAGGGGTCGGCTACACCTTC. The chain uses TRBV30 and TRBJ1-2; 10 bases map to TRBD1. The germline gives CDR1 GTSNPN, CDR2 SVGIG (reference sequence). The CDR3 loop spans 15 amino acids. The junction had 9 bases not matched to a gene; V was cut back by 0 bases and J by 8 bases.

CDR3 loop: CSVRQSNTEAFF. In DNA, the CDR3 is TGCAGCGTGAGACAGTCGAACACTGAAGCTTTCTTT. This rearrangement joins TRBV29-1 to TRBJ1-1; D may be TRBD1 (5 bases). V was shortened by 6 bases and J by 1 base, with 9 bases between the two germline ends. This CDR3 is 12 amino acids long. Looked up from germline, CDR1 is SQVTM and CDR2 is ANQGSEA.

The DNA for the CDR3 is TGTGCCAGCAGTGGAGAAGGGACAGGGGGAACCTACGAGCAGTACTTC. Translated, it gives CASSGEGTGGTYEQYF. The V call is TRBV28, the J call TRBJ2-7, with 11 bases identical to TRBD1. This CDR3 spans 16 amino acids. The germline gives CDR1 MDHEN, CDR2 SYDVKM. V shed 5 bases, J shed 2 bases, and the junction held 8 bases outside the gene matches.

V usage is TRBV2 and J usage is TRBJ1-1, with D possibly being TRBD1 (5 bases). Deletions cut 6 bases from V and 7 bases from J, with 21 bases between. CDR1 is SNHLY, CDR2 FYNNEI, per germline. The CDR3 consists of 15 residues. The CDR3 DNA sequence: TGTGCCAGCAGCGAATATGGATTGGGGGGTGTTGAAGCTTTCTTT. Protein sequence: CASSEYGLGGVEAFF.

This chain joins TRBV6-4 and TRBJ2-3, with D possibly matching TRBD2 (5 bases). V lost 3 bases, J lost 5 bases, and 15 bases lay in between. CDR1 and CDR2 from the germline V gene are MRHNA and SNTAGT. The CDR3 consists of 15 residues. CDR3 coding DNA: TGTGCCAGCAGTGAGATCAGCCTTGAGGGAGATACGCAGTATTTT. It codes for CASSEISLEGDTQYF.

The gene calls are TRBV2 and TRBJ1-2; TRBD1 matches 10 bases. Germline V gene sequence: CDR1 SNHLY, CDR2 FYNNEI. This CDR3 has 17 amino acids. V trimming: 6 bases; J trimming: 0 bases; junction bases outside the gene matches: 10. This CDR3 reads CASRGSGTGETNYGYTF. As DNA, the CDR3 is TGTGCCAGCAGGGGCAGCGGGACAGGGGAAACTAACTATGGCTACACCTTC. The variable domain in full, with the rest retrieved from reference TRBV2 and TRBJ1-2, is EPEVTQTPSHQVTQMGQEVILRCVPISNHLYFYWYRQILGQKVEFLVSFYNNEISEKSEIFDDQFSVERPDGSNFTLKIRSTKLEDSAMYFCASRGSGTGETNYGYTFGSGTRLTVV.